Below, 15 T cell receptor beta chains from the same sample are listed, as sequenced in a study of blood T cell repertoires in COVID-19. Sequencing used immunoSEQ multiplex PCR; TCRdb keeps in-frame clones, though not all of them. The sample includes fewer than 300,000 clones, approximately 92% seen only once; the top ten take just over 2.5%. Input material: peripheral blood. All receptors derive from a person aged 18 to 29 with COVID-19, enrolled during active disease.

V usage is TRBV6-2 or TRBV6-3 and J usage is TRBJ2-7; no clear D gene. CDR3 length: 13 residues. Germline loops: CDR1 MNHEY, CDR2 SVGEGT. Trimming took off 6 bases at V and 2 bases at J, with 11 bases between the two ends. CDR3 sequence (DNA): TGTGCCAGCAGCCCCCCCCCGGCCTACGAGCAGTACTTC. Its protein product is CASSPPPAYEQYF.

The rearrangement links TRBV13 to TRBJ2-1; 7 bases match TRBD2. Germline-derived CDR1 and CDR2 are PRHDT and FYEKMQ (reference sequence). J lost 10 bases, V lost 3 bases, and 12 bases had no gene match. This CDR3 has 15 amino acids. CDR3 amino acids: CASSFRDYGAIEQFF. For the CDR3, the DNA is TGTGCCAGCAGCTTCCGGGACTACGGGGCTATAGAGCAGTTCTTC.

This rearrangement joins TRBV5-1 to TRBJ2-4; the D gene is possibly TRBD2 (5 bases). This CDR3 is built from 20 residues. Germline CDR1 is SGHRS and CDR2 is YFSETQ. Trimming pared 4 bases from V and 0 bases from J, leaving 26 bases between. The CDR3, as DNA: TGCGCCAGCAGCCGGAGCCAGGCTAGCCGGTCGCCCGGAGCCAAAAACATTCAGTACTTC. Its protein product is CASSRSQASRSPGAKNIQYF.

This chain uses TRBV5-6 with TRBJ2-3, with TRBD1 as a possible D gene (6 bases). Germline V gives CDR1 SGHDT, CDR2 YYEEEE. The CDR3 runs to 16 residues. Trimming removed 5 bases from V and 4 bases from J, with 20 bases in between. The CDR3 sequence: CASSKRWGRQADTQYF. Written as DNA, the CDR3 is TGTGCCAGCAGTAAGCGTTGGGGGCGGCAGGCAGATACGCAGTATTTT.

This clone appeared once. The chain employs TRBV12-5 and TRBJ2-7, with D possibly TRBD2 on 6 matching bases. The ends were cut back, 4 bases at V and 3 bases at J, with 19 bases in the middle. The CDR3 is 16 residues long. Per germline, CDR1 LGHNT and CDR2 FRNRAP. The CDR3 nucleotides read TGTGCTAGTGGTTCGCTCTCTGGGGGGAGCTACTACGAGCAGTACTTC. Translated, it gives CASGSLSGGSYYEQYF.

This chain uses TRBV28 with TRBJ2-7; 7 nucleotides agree with TRBD1. Germline loops: CDR1 MDHEN, CDR2 SYDVKM. The CDR3 has 14 residues. V gave up 3 bases and J gave up 5 bases; unmatched junction bases: 7. Here the CDR3 reads CASSFRGPIDEQYF. As DNA, the CDR3 is TGTGCCAGCAGTTTTAGGGGGCCTATCGACGAGCAGTACTTC.

The chain uses TRBV19 and TRBJ2-1; a possible D gene is TRBD2 (6 bases). CDR3 length: 15 amino acids. Deletions cut 2 bases from V and 4 bases from J, with 12 bases between. Per the germline V gene, CDR1 is LNHDA and CDR2 is SQIVND (reference sequence). The CDR3 region is CASSISGLLYNEQFF. In DNA form, the CDR3 reads TGTGCCAGTAGTATAAGCGGACTACTTTACAATGAGCAGTTCTTC.

The chain joins TRBV11-3 to TRBJ2-1, with D possibly being TRBD2 (6 bases). With 3 bases removed from V and 7 bases from J, the gap between germline ends came to 16 bases. This CDR3 has 15 residues. Per germline, CDR1 SGHNT and CDR2 YENEEA. The CDR3 spells CASSFSLVGRNEQFF. The CDR3 coding sequence is TGTGCCAGCAGCTTTAGCCTAGTGGGGAGGAATGAGCAGTTCTTC.

The chain is built from TRBV3-1 (or the pseudogene TRBV3-2) and TRBJ1-1; D possibly corresponds to TRBD1 (6 bases). The germline V and J ends were trimmed by 6 bases and 4 bases, with 9 bases remaining between them. Germline V CDR1 and CDR2: LGHDT, YNNKEL (reference sequence). This CDR3 comprises 12 residues. CDR3 loop: CASREGGTEAFF. The CDR3 region has the DNA TGTGCCAGCAGAGAAGGGGGCACTGAAGCTTTCTTT.

The chain carries TRBV6-5 and TRBJ2-7; D perhaps matches TRBD1 (5 bases). The V gene's germline CDR1 is MNHEY and CDR2 SVGAGI. This CDR3 is built from 13 residues. The germline V and J ends were trimmed by 6 bases and 2 bases, with 11 bases remaining between them. The CDR3, as DNA: TGTGCCAGCAGCCAGGGAAGGGCCTACGAGCAGTACTTC. This codes for CASSQGRAYEQYF.

There are a few counts of this clone. The V call is TRBV18, the J call TRBJ1-2, with TRBD1 identical over 10 bases. This CDR3 is 17 amino acids long. Losses at the gene ends were 3 bases for V and 2 bases for J; bases not matched to a gene: 9. The germline V gene has CDR1 KGHSH and CDR2 LQKENI. CDR3 coding DNA: TGTGCCAGCTCACCCCCGGGACAGGGGTTGGTGAACTATGGCTACACCTTC. Protein sequence: CASSPPGQGLVNYGYTF.

The V and J genes are TRBV7-9 and TRBJ2-1, with no clear D. Germline assignment: CDR1 SEHNR and CDR2 FQNEAQ (reference sequence). CDR3 size: 16 residues. Trimming shortened V by 5 bases and J by 0 bases, and 14 bases separated the two germline ends. The CDR3 bases are TGTGCCAGCAGCCTGCGGTCATCGAGCTCCTACAATGAGCAGTTCTTC. Translation gives CASSLRSSSSYNEQFF.

The genes are TRBV6-1 and TRBJ2-1; 10 bases align to TRBD1. This CDR3 has 19 residues. Germline CDR1 reads MNHNS; CDR2 reads SASEGT. V trimming: 2 bases; J trimming: 3 bases; junction bases outside the gene matches: 13. In DNA form, the CDR3 reads TGTGCCAGCAGTGAAAGGGACAGGGGTTGGACGAGCTTCTACAATGAGCAGTTCTTC. This translates into CASSERDRGWTSFYNEQFF.

The chain links TRBV6-1 to TRBJ1-2; D may be TRBD1 (6 bases). Germline V lookup: CDR1 MNHNS, CDR2 SASEGT. The CDR3 covers 13 residues. Trimming took 3 bases from V and 4 from J, leaving 9 bases between them. The CDR3 DNA sequence: TGTGCCAGCAGTGAGGGGGCGGCCTATGGCTACACCTTC. Protein sequence: CASSEGAAYGYTF.

The chain uses TRBV21-1 and TRBJ2-3; the table names TRBD1, a call not compared with the DNA. TRBV21-1 is termed a pseudogene. This CDR3 is built from 14 residues. The CDR3 reads CASSKDDRVDTQYF. The DNA of the CDR3 is TGTGCCAGCAGCAAAGACGACAGGGTGGATACGCAGTATTTT.